The T cell receptor (beta chain) described here comes from a study of cytomegalovirus exposure and HLA in healthy donors. PCR amplification relied on 60 Vbeta primers (plus 13 Jbeta primers). TCRdb's table, derived via immunoSEQ multiplex PCR, lists solely in-frame clones and lacks some. The repertoire includes roughly 79,000 clones, approximately 81% of them detected once, and approximately 6% sits in the top ten. This clone was detected a few times. Sequences were obtained from PBMCs. This receptor was identified in a woman aged 45-60 years in good health and CMV-seropositive.

This CDR3 reads CASSLGYPGNEQFF. In nucleotides, the CDR3 is TGTGCCAGCAGTTTGGGTTATCCAGGCAATGAGCAGTTCTTC. The chain links TRBV28 to TRBJ2-1, with D uncertain. Germline CDR1 reads MDHEN; CDR2 reads SYDVKM. The CDR3 runs 14 residues. Trimming shortened V by 3 bases and J by 6 bases, and 12 bases separated the two germline ends.